A selection of T cell receptor beta chains follows, all from one sample in a study of blood T cell repertoires in COVID-19. Method: immunoSEQ multiplex PCR; TCRdb's copy keeps in-frame clones and lacks some. The repertoire includes roughly 290,000 clones, around four fifths of them detected once, and around 4.2% sits in the top ten. The source material was peripheral blood. These receptors were collected from a woman aged 50 to 65 with active or convalescent COVID-19. Each CDR3 is given without its conserved first and last residue. Some rows mark clone size as missing; the rest say once, few, many or name a class of expanded clone.

cdr3_aa j_call cdr3_length v_call clone_size
ASSLGRGRNTEAF TRBJ1-1 13 TRBV7-3 .
ASSNRGNEQF TRBJ2-1 10 TRBV7-8 .
ASSQAYSNQPQH TRBJ1-5 12 TRBV3-1/TRBV3-2 .
ASSAAGTATYGYT TRBJ1-2 13 TRBV6-2/TRBV6-3 .
ASSQEPRHRQY TRBJ2-7 11 TRBV16 .
ASSRRQGLAGEFWF TRBJ2-1 14 TRBV5-1 .
ASSSTGVGGLRETQY TRBJ2-5 15 TRBV5-5 once
ASSLPSLSKAF TRBJ1-1 11 TRBV12-3/TRBV12-4 .
ASYPRPSSGGGTGELF TRBJ2-2 16 TRBV19 .
ASSLVGDSGNTIY TRBJ1-3 13 TRBV5-1 .
ASSEQGRFSYEQY TRBJ2-7 13 TRBV15 once
SLRRQGARFSSYNEQF TRBJ2-1 16 TRBV29-1 .
ASSLAAYGATNEKLF TRBJ1-4 15 TRBV28 few
ASTQTNEKLF TRBJ1-4 10 TRBV28 .
ASSEGYGRTSYNEQF TRBJ2-1 15 TRBV2 .
AATGTGGAAETQY TRBJ2-5 13 TRBV28 .
ASSQTSGSTSEQF TRBJ2-1 13 TRBV2 few
ASRRQGNYGYT TRBJ1-2 11 TRBV19 .
ASSLRQGPTYEQY TRBJ2-7 13 TRBV7-9 many
ASSKVVRGRGQETQY TRBJ2-5 15 TRBV21-1 .
ASSDFDRAAF TRBJ1-1 10 TRBV13 .
ASSVEGTALGEQY TRBJ2-7 13 TRBV11-2 .
AIMRSQGEEQF TRBJ2-1 11 TRBV10-3 .
ASSHWGGPGANVLT TRBJ2-6 14 TRBV3-1/TRBV3-2 .
ASSQGQKGRIAGELF TRBJ2-2 15 TRBV3-1/TRBV3-2 .
ASTSGFNSPLH TRBJ1-6 11 TRBV2 few
ASSLGGRATEAF TRBJ1-1 12 TRBV5-6 .
ASSQGPAVSSYEQY TRBJ2-7 14 TRBV4-1 .
ASSLLAGESGTQY TRBJ2-3 13 TRBV3-1/TRBV3-2 many
ATSRGQIQETQY TRBJ2-5 12 TRBV15 .
ASSSWTAGSQY TRBJ2-4 11 TRBV5-5 .
ASSLSTAHQGGYT TRBJ1-2 13 TRBV27 .
ASSELRDYGYT TRBJ1-2 11 TRBV2 .
ASSDPGLAGGPSGELF TRBJ2-2 16 TRBV6-1 .
ASSTRNSSYNEQF TRBJ2-1 13 TRBV7-9 .
ASSLERLSGRAGGQY TRBJ2-7 15 TRBV7-9 .
ASRDSAEGYT TRBJ1-2 10 TRBV10-3 .
ATTGIYTEAF TRBJ1-1 10 TRBV19 .
ASSLFRDTEAF TRBJ1-1 11 TRBV27 .
SASPNPLAGDLYEQF TRBJ2-1 15 TRBV20-1 .
ASNLIAGGPNEQF TRBJ2-1 13 TRBV2 once
ASSPDGGWTDTQY TRBJ2-3 13 TRBV7-2 once
ASSEGHRGSGNTIY TRBJ1-3 14 TRBV6-1 .
ASAIQGRGYNEQF TRBJ2-1 13 TRBV27 .
ASSYGTGNTEAF TRBJ1-1 12 TRBV6-5 .
ASSLSLAGGGITDTQY TRBJ2-3 16 TRBV5-4 .
ASSSPWGGSGNTIY TRBJ1-3 14 TRBV28 .
ATRQSPNTGELF TRBJ2-2 12 TRBV10-3 .
ASSLGVGSTDTQY TRBJ2-3 13 TRBV18 .
ASSPEWGLSGNTIY TRBJ1-3 14 TRBV5-8 .
ASSLTGIDGYT TRBJ1-2 11 TRBV3-1/TRBV3-2 many
ASSLSGYNYEQY TRBJ2-7 12 TRBV5-1 .
AGQSNQGKKSYEQY TRBJ2-7 14 TRBV6-8 few
ASRTGTGFNEQF TRBJ2-1 12 TRBV2 .
ASSVEPGDYNEQF TRBJ2-1 13 TRBV9 .
ASSSVQATNEKLF TRBJ1-4 13 TRBV4-1 .
ASSPPTGKNTEAF TRBJ1-1 13 TRBV5-4 .
ASSNPSGTSPGEQY TRBJ2-7 14 TRBV7-9 .
ASSFVGADYQPQH TRBJ1-5 13 TRBV28 once